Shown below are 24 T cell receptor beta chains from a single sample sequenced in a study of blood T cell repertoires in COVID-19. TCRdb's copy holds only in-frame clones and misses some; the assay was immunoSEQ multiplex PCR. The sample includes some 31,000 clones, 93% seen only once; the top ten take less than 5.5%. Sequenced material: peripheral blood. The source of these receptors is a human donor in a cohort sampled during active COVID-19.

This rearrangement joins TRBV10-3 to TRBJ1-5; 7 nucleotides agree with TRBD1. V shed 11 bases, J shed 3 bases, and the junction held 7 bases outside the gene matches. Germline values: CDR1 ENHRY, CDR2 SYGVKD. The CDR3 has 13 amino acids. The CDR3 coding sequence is TGTGCCGCCCGGAGGGGGCCCAATCAGCCCCAGCATTTT. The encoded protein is CAARRGPNQPQHF.

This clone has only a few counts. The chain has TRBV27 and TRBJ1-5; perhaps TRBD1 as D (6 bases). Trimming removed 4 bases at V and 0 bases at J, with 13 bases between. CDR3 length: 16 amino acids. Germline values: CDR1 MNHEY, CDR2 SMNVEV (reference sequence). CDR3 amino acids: CASSSGQPYSNQPQHF. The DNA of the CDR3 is TGTGCCAGCAGTTCCGGACAGCCCTATAGCAATCAGCCCCAGCATTTT.

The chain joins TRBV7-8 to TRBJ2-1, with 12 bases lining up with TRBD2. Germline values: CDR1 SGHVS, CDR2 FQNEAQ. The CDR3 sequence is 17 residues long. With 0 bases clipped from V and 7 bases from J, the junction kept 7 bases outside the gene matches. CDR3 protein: CASSLANPGTSGNEQFF. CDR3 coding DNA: TGTGCCAGCAGCTTAGCCAACCCAGGGACTAGCGGGAATGAGCAGTTCTTC.

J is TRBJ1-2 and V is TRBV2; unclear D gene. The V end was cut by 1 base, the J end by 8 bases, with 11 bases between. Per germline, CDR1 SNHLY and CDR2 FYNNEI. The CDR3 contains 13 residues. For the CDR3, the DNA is TGTGCCAGCAGTGAAGGCAGACTACGCGGCTACACCTTC. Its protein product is CASSEGRLRGYTF. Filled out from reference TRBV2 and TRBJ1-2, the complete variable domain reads EPEVTQTPSHQVTQMGQEVILRCVPISNHLYFYWYRQILGQKVEFLVSFYNNEISEKSEIFDDQFSVERPDGSNFTLKIRSTKLEDSAMYFCASSEGRLRGYTFGSGTRLTVV.

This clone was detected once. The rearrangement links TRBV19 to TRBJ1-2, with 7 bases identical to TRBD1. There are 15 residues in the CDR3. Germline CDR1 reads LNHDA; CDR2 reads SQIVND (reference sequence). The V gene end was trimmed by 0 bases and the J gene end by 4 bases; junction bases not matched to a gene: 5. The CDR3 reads CASSIERTGAYGYTF. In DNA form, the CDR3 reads TGTGCCAGTAGTATAGAGAGAACAGGGGCCTATGGCTACACCTTC.

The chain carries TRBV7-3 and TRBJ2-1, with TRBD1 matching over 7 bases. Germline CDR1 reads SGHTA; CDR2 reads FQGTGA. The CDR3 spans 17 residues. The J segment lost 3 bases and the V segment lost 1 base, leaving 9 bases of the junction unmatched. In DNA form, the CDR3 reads TGTGCCAGCAGCTTAAGTCTCGGACAGGACGGCTACAATGAGCAGTTCTTC. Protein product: CASSLSLGQDGYNEQFF.

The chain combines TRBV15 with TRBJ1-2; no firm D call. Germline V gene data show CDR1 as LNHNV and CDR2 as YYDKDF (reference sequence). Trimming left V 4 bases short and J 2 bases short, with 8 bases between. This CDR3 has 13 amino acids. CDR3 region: CATSTTENYGYTF. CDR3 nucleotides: TGTGCCACCAGCACTACAGAAAACTATGGCTACACCTTC.

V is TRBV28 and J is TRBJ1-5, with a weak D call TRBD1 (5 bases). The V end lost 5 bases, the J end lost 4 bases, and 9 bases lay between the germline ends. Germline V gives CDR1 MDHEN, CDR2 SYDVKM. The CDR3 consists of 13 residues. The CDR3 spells CASSPQENQPQHF. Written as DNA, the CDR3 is TGTGCCAGCAGTCCACAGGAAAATCAGCCCCAGCATTTT.

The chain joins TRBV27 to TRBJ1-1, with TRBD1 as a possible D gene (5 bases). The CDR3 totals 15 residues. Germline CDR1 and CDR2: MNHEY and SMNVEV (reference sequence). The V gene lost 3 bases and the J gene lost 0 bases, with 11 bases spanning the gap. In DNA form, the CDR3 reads TGTGCCAGCAGTTTTGGCAGGACAATGAACACTGAAGCTTTCTTT. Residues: CASSFGRTMNTEAFF.

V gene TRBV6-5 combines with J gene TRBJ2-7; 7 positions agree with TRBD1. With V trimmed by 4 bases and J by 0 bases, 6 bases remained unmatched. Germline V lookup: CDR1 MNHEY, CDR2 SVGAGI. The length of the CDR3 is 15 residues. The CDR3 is CASSSRQGYSYEQYF. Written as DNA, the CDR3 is TGTGCCAGCAGTTCCAGACAGGGATACTCCTACGAGCAGTACTTC.

The CDR3 region is CASRERGGPGELFF. CDR3 DNA sequence: TGTGCCAGTAGAGAGCGGGGGGGCCCCGGGGAGCTGTTTTTT. The chain employs TRBV19 and TRBJ2-2; 10 nucleotides match TRBD2. With 6 bases clipped from V and 6 bases from J, the junction kept 4 bases outside the gene matches. CDR1 and CDR2 from the germline V gene are LNHDA and SQIVND (reference sequence). The CDR3 is made up of 14 amino acids. Full variable domain (remainder filled in from reference TRBV19 and TRBJ2-2): DGGITQSPKYLFRKEGQNVTLSCEQNLNHDAMYWYRQDPGQGLRLIYYSQIVNDFQKGDIAEGYSVSREKKESFPLTVTSAQKNPTAFYLCASRERGGPGELFFGEGSRLTVL.

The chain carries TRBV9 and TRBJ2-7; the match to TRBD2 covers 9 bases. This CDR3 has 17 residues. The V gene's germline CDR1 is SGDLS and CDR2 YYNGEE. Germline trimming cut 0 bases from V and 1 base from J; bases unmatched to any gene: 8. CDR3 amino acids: CASSVGTSALLSYEQYF. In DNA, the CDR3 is TGTGCCAGCAGCGTAGGGACTAGCGCCCTCCTATCCTACGAGCAGTACTTC.

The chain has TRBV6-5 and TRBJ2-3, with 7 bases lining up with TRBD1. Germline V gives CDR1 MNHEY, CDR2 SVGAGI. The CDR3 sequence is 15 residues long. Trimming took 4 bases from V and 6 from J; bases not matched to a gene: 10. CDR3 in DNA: TGTGCCAGCAGTTGGACAGGAGTTATCCCGGATACGCAGTATTTT. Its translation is CASSWTGVIPDTQYF.

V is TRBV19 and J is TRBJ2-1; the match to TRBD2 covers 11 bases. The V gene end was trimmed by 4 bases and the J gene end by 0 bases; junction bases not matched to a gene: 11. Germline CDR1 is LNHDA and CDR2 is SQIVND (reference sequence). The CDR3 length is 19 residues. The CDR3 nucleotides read TGTGCCAGTAGTAGAGATCGACTAGCGGGACTAAGCTCCTACAATGAGCAGTTCTTC. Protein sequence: CASSRDRLAGLSSYNEQFF.

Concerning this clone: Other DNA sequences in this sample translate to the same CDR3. The CDR3 here is CASSVEVGLGSGYGYTF. CDR3 in DNA: TGTGCCAGCAGCGTAGAGGTTGGTCTAGGTTCCGGCTATGGCTACACCTTC. This rearrangement joins TRBV9 to TRBJ1-2; D uncertain. Germline V CDR1 and CDR2: SGDLS, YYNGEE. V was pared by 0 bases and J by 4 bases, with 19 bases between. The CDR3 is 17 residues long.

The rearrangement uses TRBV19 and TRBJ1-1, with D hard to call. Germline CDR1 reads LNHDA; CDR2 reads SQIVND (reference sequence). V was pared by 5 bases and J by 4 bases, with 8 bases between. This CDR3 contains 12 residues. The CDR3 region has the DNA TGTGCCAGTAGTCCGGAGGGCACTGAAGCTTTCTTT. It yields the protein CASSPEGTEAFF.

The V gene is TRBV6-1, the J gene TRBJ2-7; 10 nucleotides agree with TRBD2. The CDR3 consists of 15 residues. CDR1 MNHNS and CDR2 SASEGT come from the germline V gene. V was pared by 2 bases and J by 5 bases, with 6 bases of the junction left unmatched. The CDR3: CASSESRLAGDEQYF. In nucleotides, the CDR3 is TGTGCCAGCAGTGAATCTAGGCTAGCGGGAGACGAGCAGTACTTC.

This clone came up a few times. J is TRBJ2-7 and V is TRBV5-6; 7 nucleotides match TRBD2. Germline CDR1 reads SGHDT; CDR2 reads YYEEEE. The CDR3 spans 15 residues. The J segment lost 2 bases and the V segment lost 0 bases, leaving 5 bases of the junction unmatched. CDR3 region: CASSLVRGGAYEQYF. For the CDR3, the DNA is TGTGCCAGCAGCTTGGTGCGCGGGGGAGCCTACGAGCAGTACTTC.

The CDR3 reads CATSSSTGTDSYEQYF. The CDR3 nucleotides are TGTGCCACCAGCAGTAGTACCGGGACAGACTCCTACGAGCAGTACTTC. The chain links TRBV15 to TRBJ2-7; 7 bases fit TRBD1. V lost 3 bases to trimming and J lost 0 bases; unmatched junction nucleotides: 8. This CDR3 comprises 16 residues. From germline, CDR1 is LNHNV and CDR2 YYDKDF (reference sequence). The complete variable domain, with remaining parts taken from reference TRBV15 and TRBJ2-7, reads DAMVIQNPRYQVTQFGKPVTLSCSQTLNHNVMYWYQQKSSQAPKLLFHYYDKDFNNEADTPDNFQSRRPNTSFCFLDIRSPGLGDTAMYLCATSSSTGTDSYEQYFGPGTRLTVT.

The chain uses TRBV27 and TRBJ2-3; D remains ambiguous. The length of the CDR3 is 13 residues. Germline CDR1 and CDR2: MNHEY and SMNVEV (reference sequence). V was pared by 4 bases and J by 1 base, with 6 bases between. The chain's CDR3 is CASSSWRTDTQYF. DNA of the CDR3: TGTGCCAGCAGTTCATGGCGCACAGATACGCAGTATTTT.

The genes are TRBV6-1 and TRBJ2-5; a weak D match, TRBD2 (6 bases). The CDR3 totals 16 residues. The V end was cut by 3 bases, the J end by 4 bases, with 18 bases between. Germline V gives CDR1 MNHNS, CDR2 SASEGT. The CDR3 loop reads CASSELTRGAGETQYF. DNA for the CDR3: TGTGCCAGCAGTGAGCTGACTAGAGGGGCGGGAGAGACCCAGTACTTC.

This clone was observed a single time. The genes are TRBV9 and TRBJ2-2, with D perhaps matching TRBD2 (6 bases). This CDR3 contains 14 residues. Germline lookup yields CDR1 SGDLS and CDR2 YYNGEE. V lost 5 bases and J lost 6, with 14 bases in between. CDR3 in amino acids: CASRPYGGAGELFF. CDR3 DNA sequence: TGTGCCAGCAGACCATACGGGGGTGCCGGGGAGCTGTTTTTT.

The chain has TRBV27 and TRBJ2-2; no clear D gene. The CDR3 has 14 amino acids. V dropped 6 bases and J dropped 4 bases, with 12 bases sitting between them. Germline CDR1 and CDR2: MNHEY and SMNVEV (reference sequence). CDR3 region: CASSPVDITGELFF. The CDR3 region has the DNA TGTGCCAGCAGCCCGGTCGACATCACCGGGGAGCTGTTTTTT.

CDR3: CASSATGGSSYEQYF. DNA of the CDR3: TGTGCCAGCAGTGCTACCGGGGGGTCCTCCTACGAGCAGTACTTC. The chain uses TRBV28 and TRBJ2-7, with 7 bases fitting TRBD2. Looked up from germline, CDR1 is MDHEN and CDR2 is SYDVKM. V was clipped by 5 bases and J by 0 bases; unmatched bases: 7. This CDR3 contains 15 residues.